This TCR beta chain stems from a study of human T cells and chemical hapten exposure. Study-level information: Subjects had 2% DPC placed on around 2 cm by around 2 cm of upper inner arm skin for sensitization. Small differences in pooled library volume mainly drove the variation in TCR yields per sample. Alopecia areata, totalis or universalis affected patients, mainly female. The study patch tested 0.01% DPC on the upper back and read results at 6 days.

TCRdb processed the RACE reads anew with MiXCR; each CDR3 protein has one entry. The data show fewer than 70,000 distinct CDR3 sequences, with roughly 6.7% seen just once and more than 1.5% held by the top ten. Time point meaning: pre-sensitization, week 0. Specified treatment: therapeutic diphenylcyclopropenone sensitization with weekly scalp DPC. Germline values: CDR1 SGDLS, CDR2 YYNGEE. The CDR3 contains 18 residues. Trimming removed 4 bases from V and 4 bases from J, with 27 bases in between. This clonotype turned up a few times. The chain links TRBV9 to TRBJ2-7; D may be TRBD2 (5 bases). This receptor was taken from a woman in her twenties or thirties with alopecia areata. Some clones in this sample may be carry-over from other donors' samples. The sequencing used whole blood, collected in connection with sensitization to the hapten diphenylcyclopropenone (DPC). The CDR3 sequence is CASSPRWPVAVGSYEQYF. The CDR3 nucleotides are TGTGCCAGCAGCCCCCGATGGCCCGTAGCTGTAGGGAGTTACGAGCAGTACTTC.